This T cell receptor (beta chain) appears in the sequencing data of a study of cytomegalovirus exposure and HLA in healthy donors. About this clone: Its antigen is currently unknown.

With 4 bases clipped from V and 3 bases from J, the junction kept 30 bases outside the gene matches. Germline assignment: CDR1 LNHDA and CDR2 SQIVND (reference sequence). This CDR3 has 22 residues. Data came from immunoSEQ multiplex PCR; TCRdb stores just in-frame clones and leaves some out. The sample consists of 150,000 to 200,000 clones, approximately 78% of them appearing once. General study points: A later analysis found first-cohort TCR clusters tended to co-occur in the 130 or so validation repertoires. The investigators catalogued 160 or so TCR beta chains as cytomegalovirus-associated.

The sequence came from a woman between 25 and 40 years old in good health and CMV-seronegative. Sequencing was carried out using PBMCs. This chain joins TRBV19 and TRBJ2-7; 7 nucleotides match TRBD2. The CDR3 reads CASSRSGGDFVGRTVPLYEQYF. The DNA of the CDR3 is TGTGCCAGTAGTAGGAGTGGGGGGGATTTTGTCGGGAGGACCGTCCCCCTCTACGAGCAGTACTTC.